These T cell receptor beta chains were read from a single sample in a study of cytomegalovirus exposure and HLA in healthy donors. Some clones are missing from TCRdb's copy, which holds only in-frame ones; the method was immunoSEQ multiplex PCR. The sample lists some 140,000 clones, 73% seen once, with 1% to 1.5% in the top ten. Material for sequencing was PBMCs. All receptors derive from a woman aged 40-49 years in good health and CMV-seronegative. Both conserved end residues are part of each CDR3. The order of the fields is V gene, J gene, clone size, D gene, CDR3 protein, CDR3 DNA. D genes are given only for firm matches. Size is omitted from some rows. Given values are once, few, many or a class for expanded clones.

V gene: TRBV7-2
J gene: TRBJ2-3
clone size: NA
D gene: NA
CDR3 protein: CASSEGGHTDTQYF
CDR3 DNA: TGTGCCAGCAGCGAAGGGGGACACACAGATACGCAGTATTTT

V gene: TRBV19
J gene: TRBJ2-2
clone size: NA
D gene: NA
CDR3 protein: CASTGGAANTGELFF
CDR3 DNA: TGTGCCAGTACTGGAGGGGCGGCTAACACCGGGGAGCTGTTTTTT

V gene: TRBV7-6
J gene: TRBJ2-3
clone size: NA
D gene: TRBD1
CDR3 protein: CASSLVIRGPLRTDTQYF
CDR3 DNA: TGTGCCAGCAGCTTAGTTATCAGGGGGCCTTTAAGGACAGATACGCAGTATTTT

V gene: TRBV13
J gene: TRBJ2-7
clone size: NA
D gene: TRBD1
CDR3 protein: CASSSQGANEEQYF
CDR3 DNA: TGTGCCAGCAGCTCCCAGGGGGCGAACGAAGAGCAGTACTTC

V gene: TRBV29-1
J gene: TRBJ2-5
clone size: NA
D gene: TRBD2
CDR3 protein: CSVPSGGSETQYF
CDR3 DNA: TGCAGCGTTCCTAGCGGGGGTTCGGAGACCCAGTACTTC

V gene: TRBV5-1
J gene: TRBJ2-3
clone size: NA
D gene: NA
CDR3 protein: CASSLGQVYTDTQYF
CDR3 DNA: TGCGCCAGCAGCTTGGGGCAGGTTTACACAGATACGCAGTATTTT

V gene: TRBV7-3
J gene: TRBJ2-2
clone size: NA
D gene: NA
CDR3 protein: CASSLGGSPGELFF
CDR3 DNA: TGTGCCAGCAGCTTAGGAGGGAGTCCCGGGGAGCTGTTTTTT

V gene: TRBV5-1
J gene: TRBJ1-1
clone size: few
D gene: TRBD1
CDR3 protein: CASGTGTATEAFF
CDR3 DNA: TGCGCCAGCGGGACAGGGACGGCCACTGAAGCTTTCTTT

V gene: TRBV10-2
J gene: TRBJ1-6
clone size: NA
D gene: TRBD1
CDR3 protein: CATTWGTGSSYNSPLHF
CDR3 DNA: TGCGCCACTACCTGGGGGACAGGGAGCTCCTATAATTCACCCCTCCACTTT

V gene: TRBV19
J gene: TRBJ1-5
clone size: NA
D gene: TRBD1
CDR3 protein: CASGQGYNQPQHF
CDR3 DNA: TGTGCTTCGGGACAGGGTTACAATCAGCCCCAGCATTTT

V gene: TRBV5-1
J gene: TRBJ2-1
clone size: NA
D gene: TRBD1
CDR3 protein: CASRWMTGGGPSYNEQFF
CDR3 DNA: TGCGCCAGCAGATGGATGACAGGGGGCGGTCCCTCCTACAATGAGCAGTTCTTC

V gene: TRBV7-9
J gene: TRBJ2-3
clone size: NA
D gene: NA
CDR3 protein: CASSLVTGGTDTQYF
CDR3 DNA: TGTGCCAGCAGCTTGGTTACGGGGGGCACAGATACGCAGTATTTT

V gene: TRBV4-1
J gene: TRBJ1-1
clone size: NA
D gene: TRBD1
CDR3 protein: CASSQDIPGTVGNTEAFF
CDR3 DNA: TGCGCCAGCAGCCAAGATATTCCAGGGACAGTGGGGAACACTGAAGCTTTCTTT

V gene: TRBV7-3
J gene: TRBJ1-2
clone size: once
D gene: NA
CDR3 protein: CASSLHHRGTEGYTF
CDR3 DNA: TGTGCCAGCAGCTTACACCACCGGGGGACGGAGGGCTACACCTTC

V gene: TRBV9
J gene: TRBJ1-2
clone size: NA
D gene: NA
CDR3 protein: CASSPKGRPDGYGYTF
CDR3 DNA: TGTGCCAGCAGCCCGAAAGGGAGGCCGGATGGTTATGGCTACACCTTC

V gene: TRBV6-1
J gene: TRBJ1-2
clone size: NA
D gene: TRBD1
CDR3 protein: CASKTGEKHGYTF
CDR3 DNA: TGTGCCAGCAAGACAGGGGAGAAGCATGGCTACACCTTC

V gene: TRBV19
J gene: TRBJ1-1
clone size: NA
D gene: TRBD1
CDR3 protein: CASSSQGGTEAFF
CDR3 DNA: TGTGCCAGTAGTTCACAGGGGGGGACTGAAGCTTTCTTT

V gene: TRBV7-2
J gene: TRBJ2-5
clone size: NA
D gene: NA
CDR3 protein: CASSPRVGETQYF
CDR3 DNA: TGTGCCAGCAGCCCCCGGGTTGGGGAGACCCAGTACTTC

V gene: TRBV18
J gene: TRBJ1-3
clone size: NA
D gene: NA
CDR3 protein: CASSPVTGSGNTIYF
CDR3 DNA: TGTGCCAGCTCACCAGTAACAGGCTCTGGAAACACCATATATTTT

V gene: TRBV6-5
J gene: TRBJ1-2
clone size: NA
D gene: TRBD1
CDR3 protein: CASSYPGQGGYTF
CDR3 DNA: TGTGCCAGCAGTTACCCGGGACAGGGAGGCTACACCTTC

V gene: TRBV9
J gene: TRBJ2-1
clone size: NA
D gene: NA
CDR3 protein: CASSLGYNEQFF
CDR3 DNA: TGTGCCAGCAGTCTAGGATACAATGAGCAGTTCTTC

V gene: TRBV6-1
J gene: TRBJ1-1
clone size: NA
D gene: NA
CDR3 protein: CASIQNYGQNTEAFF
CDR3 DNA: TGTGCCAGCATTCAAAACTATGGACAGAACACTGAAGCTTTCTTT

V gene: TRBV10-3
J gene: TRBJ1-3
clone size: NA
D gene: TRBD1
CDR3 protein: CAIREGAENTIYF
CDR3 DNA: TGTGCCATCAGGGAGGGGGCGGAAAACACCATATATTTT

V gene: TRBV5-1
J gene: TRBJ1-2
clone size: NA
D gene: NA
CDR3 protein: CASKLYGGLEYGYTF
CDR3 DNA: TGCGCCAGCAAGTTATACGGGGGGCTAGAATATGGCTACACCTTC

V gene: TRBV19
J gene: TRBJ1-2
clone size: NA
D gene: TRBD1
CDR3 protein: CASRTYVGDRDGYTF
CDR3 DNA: TGTGCCAGTAGAACGTACGTGGGGGACAGGGATGGCTACACCTTC

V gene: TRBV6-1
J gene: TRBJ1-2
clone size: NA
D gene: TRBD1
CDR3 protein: CASIGTGSNYGYTF
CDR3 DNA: TGTGCCAGCATCGGGACAGGGAGTAACTATGGCTACACCTTC

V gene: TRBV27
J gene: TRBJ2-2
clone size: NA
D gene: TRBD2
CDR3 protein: CASRPGLAGGPSYGGELFF
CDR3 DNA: TGTGCCAGCAGACCGGGACTAGCGGGGGGGCCGAGCTACGGCGGGGAGCTGTTTTTT

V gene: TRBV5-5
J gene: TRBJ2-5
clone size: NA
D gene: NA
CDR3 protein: CASSVGGIAEETQYF
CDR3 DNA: TGTGCCAGCAGCGTGGGGGGTATAGCGGAAGAGACCCAGTACTTC

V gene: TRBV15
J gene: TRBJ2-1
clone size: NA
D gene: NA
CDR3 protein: CATSSDVSGGDEQFF
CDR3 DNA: TGTGCCACCAGCAGCGACGTCTCGGGTGGCGATGAGCAGTTCTTC

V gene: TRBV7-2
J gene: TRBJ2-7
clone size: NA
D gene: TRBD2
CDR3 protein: CASSSTSGAYEQYF
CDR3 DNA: TGTGCCAGCAGCTCGACTAGCGGGGCCTACGAGCAGTACTTC

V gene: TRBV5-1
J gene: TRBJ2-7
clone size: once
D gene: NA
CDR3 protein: CASSANMDADEQYF
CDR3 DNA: TGCGCCAGCAGCGCTAACATGGATGCGGACGAGCAGTACTTC

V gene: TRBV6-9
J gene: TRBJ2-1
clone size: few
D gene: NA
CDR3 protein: CASTTSRDEQFF
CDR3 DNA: TGTGCCAGCACTACTAGCAGGGATGAGCAGTTCTTC

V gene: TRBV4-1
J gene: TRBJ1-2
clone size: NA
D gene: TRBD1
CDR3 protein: CASSQETGGHDGYTF
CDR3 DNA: TGCGCCAGCAGCCAAGAGACAGGGGGCCATGATGGCTACACCTTC

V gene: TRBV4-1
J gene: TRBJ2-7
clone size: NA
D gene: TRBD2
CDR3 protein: CASSQGLASYEQYF
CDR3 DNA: TGCGCCAGCAGCCAAGGACTAGCGTCCTACGAGCAGTACTTC

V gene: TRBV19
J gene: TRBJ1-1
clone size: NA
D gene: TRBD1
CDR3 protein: CASSGTGTANTEAFF
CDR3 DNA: TGTGCCAGTAGTGGAACCGGGACAGCGAACACTGAAGCTTTCTTT

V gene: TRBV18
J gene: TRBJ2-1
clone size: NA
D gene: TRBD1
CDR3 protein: CASSPMAFSYWDRINEQFF
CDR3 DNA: TGTGCCAGCTCACCAATGGCCTTTAGCTATTGGGACAGGATTAATGAGCAGTTCTTC

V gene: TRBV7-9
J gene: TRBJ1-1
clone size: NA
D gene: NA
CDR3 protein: CASELGRTEAFF
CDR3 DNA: TGTGCCAGTGAGCTCGGGAGGACTGAAGCTTTCTTT

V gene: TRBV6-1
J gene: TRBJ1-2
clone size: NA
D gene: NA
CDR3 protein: CASSEVNSPYGYTF
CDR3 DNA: TGTGCCAGCAGTGAAGTTAACAGCCCCTATGGCTACACCTTC

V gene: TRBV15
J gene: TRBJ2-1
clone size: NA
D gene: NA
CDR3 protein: CATSSPQGWREQFF
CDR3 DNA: TGTGCCACCAGCAGTCCGCAGGGTTGGAGAGAGCAGTTCTTC

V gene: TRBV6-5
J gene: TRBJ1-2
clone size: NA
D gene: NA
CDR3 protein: CASTTGGYYGYTF
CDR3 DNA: TGTGCCAGCACCACGGGGGGCTACTATGGCTACACCTTC